Many counts were recorded for the clone carrying this T cell receptor beta chain. Its antigen is unidentified. UMIs were added to TCR cDNA along with a universal primer site when it was made by 5'RACE template switching. TCRdb reanalysed the 5' RACE reads using MiXCR and keeps one entry per CDR3 protein. The sample contains hundreds of thousands of distinct CDR3 sequences, roughly a fifth of which appear only once. This specimen comes from a study of T cells after yellow fever vaccination. Overall study findings and caveats: Contamination of FACS-sorted repertoires by abundant clonotypes from the bulk population could occur. Primary-vaccination clones mostly resurfaced post-booster (less than 98% CD4, about 87% CD8). When the response was secondary, it was weaker but reached its peak faster, day 5 versus 15.

Germline assignment: CDR1 SGHDT and CDR2 YYEEEE. V lost 1 base, J lost 10 bases, and 6 bases lay in between. There are 11 residues in the CDR3. This receptor was taken from a man younger than 35 who received the YFV17D yellow fever vaccine. Here the sequenced sample was PBMCs, taken 21 days after the first yellow fever vaccination. V usage is TRBV5-6 and J usage is TRBJ2-1; D unclear. The CDR3 sequence is CASSLTGEQFF. Here the CDR3 DNA reads TGTGCCAGCAGCTTGACCGGGGAGCAGTTCTTC.